The 12 T cell receptor beta chains presented below share a single source sample, sequenced in a study of shared clonotypes between healthy human individuals. Profiling relied on immunoSEQ multiplex PCR, and the TCRdb table lists in-frame clones only, not all of them. The data contain a few hundred thousand clones, roughly 79% of them singletons. The sequencing input was PBMCs. The source is a middle-aged woman in good health. Some clones in this sample may be carry-over from other donors' samples.

V and J are TRBV15 and TRBJ1-1; D not resolved. CDR1 and CDR2 from the germline V gene are LNHNV and YYDKDF (reference sequence). The CDR3 length is 17 residues. Trimming shortened V by 0 bases and J by 0 bases, and 14 bases separated the two germline ends. The CDR3 nucleotides read TGTGCCACCAGCAGAGATCCTAGGCTCCGCGTGAACACTGAAGCTTTCTTT. This sequence encodes CATSRDPRLRVNTEAFF. The variable domain in full, completed from reference TRBV15 and TRBJ1-1, reads DAMVIQNPRYQVTQFGKPVTLSCSQTLNHNVMYWYQQKSSQAPKLLFHYYDKDFNNEADTPDNFQSRRPNTSFCFLDIRSPGLGDTAMYLCATSRDPRLRVNTEAFFGQGTRLTVV.

The V call is TRBV18, the J call TRBJ2-5; 8 bases are a match to TRBD2. Germline CDR1 reads KGHSH; CDR2 reads LQKENI. The J segment lost 7 bases and the V segment lost 0 bases, leaving 10 bases of the junction unmatched. This CDR3 is 16 amino acids long. The CDR3 region has the DNA TGTGCCAGCTCACCACCGGTAACAGCGGGAGAAGGGACCCAGTACTTC. Protein sequence: CASSPPVTAGEGTQYF.

This chain uses TRBV9 with TRBJ2-1, with D tentatively TRBD2 (5 bases). The CDR3 runs to 13 residues. Looked up from germline, CDR1 is SGDLS and CDR2 is YYNGEE. Trimming left V 4 bases short and J 7 bases short, with 12 bases between. CDR3 region: CASSWRAGNEQFF. CDR3 in DNA: TGTGCCAGCAGCTGGCGGGCTGGGAATGAGCAGTTCTTC.

The chain has TRBV28 and TRBJ1-4; D is uncertain. CDR3 length equals 17 residues. Trimming took off 6 bases at V and 0 bases at J, with 17 bases between the two ends. Germline V gives CDR1 MDHEN, CDR2 SYDVKM. This CDR3 reads CASRIITAAATNEKLFF. In DNA, the CDR3 is TGTGCCAGCAGGATTATCACAGCGGCCGCAACTAATGAAAAACTGTTTTTT.

The chain combines TRBV7-2 with TRBJ1-3; the D gene is possibly TRBD1 (5 bases). The CDR3 is 15 residues long. Germline CDR1 SGHTA, CDR2 FQGNSA. Trimming pared 1 base from V and 9 bases from J, leaving 16 bases between. Here the CDR3 DNA reads TGTGCCAGCAGCTTAGTGGGAATCCCTGGGGGCACCATATATTTT. Amino acid sequence: CASSLVGIPGGTIYF.

This clone was seen just once. This chain connects TRBV28 to TRBJ2-4; 10 nucleotides match TRBD2. CDR3 length: 16 residues. The V segment lost 5 bases and the J segment 2 bases; nucleotides outside the gene matches: 6. Germline V gene data show CDR1 as MDHEN and CDR2 as SYDVKM. The CDR3 sequence is CASSSGRAGPKNIQYF. In nucleotides, the CDR3 is TGTGCCAGCAGTAGCGGGAGGGCCGGTCCCAAAAACATTCAGTACTTC.

The chain recombines TRBV18 with TRBJ2-7, with 8 bases fitting TRBD2. CDR3 size: 17 residues. Trimming cost V 0 bases and J 2 bases; bases outside gene matches: 9. Germline values: CDR1 KGHSH, CDR2 LQKENI. CDR3 nucleotide sequence: TGTGCCAGCTCACCACCGATACCCGGGACTAGTACCTACGAGCAGTACTTC. Its protein is CASSPPIPGTSTYEQYF.

The V call is TRBV7-8, the J call TRBJ2-5, with TRBD2 identical over 8 bases. The length of the CDR3 is 16 residues. The junction had 14 bases not matched to a gene; V was cut back by 5 bases and J by 6 bases. Looked up from germline, CDR1 is SGHVS and CDR2 is FQNEAQ. As DNA, the CDR3 is TGTGCCAGCAGCCGAAGCGGACTAGCTACGTCCAAGACCCAGTACTTC. It translates to CASSRSGLATSKTQYF.

The rearrangement uses TRBV19 and TRBJ1-4; D is possibly TRBD1 (5 bases). V lost 3 bases to trimming and J lost 8 bases, with 16 bases between them. The CDR3 loop spans 15 amino acids. In germline, CDR1 is LNHDA, CDR2 SQIVND (reference sequence). This CDR3 reads CASSIDGGIEEKLFF. DNA of the CDR3: TGTGCCAGTAGTATCGACGGGGGAATCGAGGAAAAACTGTTTTTT.

V and J are TRBV4-2 and TRBJ1-1, with D uncertain. V lost 4 bases and J lost 5, with 14 bases in between. In germline, CDR1 is LGHNA, CDR2 YNFKEQ. The CDR3 contains 14 residues. CDR3 coding DNA: TGTGCCAGCAGCCCCTCACCTTCTGTGACTGAAGCTTTCTTT. Its translation is CASSPSPSVTEAFF.

This chain connects TRBV2 to TRBJ2-5, with no clear D. This CDR3 contains 13 residues. CDR1 SNHLY and CDR2 FYNNEI come from the germline V gene. Trimming took off 6 bases at V and 2 bases at J, with 10 bases between the two ends. CDR3 sequence (DNA): TGTGCCAGCAGGCTAGTCCCACAAGAGACCCAGTACTTC. It yields the protein CASRLVPQETQYF. Combining the CDR3 with reference TRBV2 and TRBJ2-5 gives the whole variable domain EPEVTQTPSHQVTQMGQEVILRCVPISNHLYFYWYRQILGQKVEFLVSFYNNEISEKSEIFDDQFSVERPDGSNFTLKIRSTKLEDSAMYFCASRLVPQETQYFGPGTRLLVL.

This chain uses TRBV27 with TRBJ1-1; D call uncertain. Trimming removed 5 bases at V and 4 bases at J, with 17 bases between. Germline values: CDR1 MNHEY, CDR2 SMNVEV (reference sequence). The CDR3 length is 15 residues. The DNA of the CDR3 is TGTGCCAGCAGTCGCCTGGGCCGATTTGGCACTGAAGCTTTCTTT. Translating it yields CASSRLGRFGTEAFF.